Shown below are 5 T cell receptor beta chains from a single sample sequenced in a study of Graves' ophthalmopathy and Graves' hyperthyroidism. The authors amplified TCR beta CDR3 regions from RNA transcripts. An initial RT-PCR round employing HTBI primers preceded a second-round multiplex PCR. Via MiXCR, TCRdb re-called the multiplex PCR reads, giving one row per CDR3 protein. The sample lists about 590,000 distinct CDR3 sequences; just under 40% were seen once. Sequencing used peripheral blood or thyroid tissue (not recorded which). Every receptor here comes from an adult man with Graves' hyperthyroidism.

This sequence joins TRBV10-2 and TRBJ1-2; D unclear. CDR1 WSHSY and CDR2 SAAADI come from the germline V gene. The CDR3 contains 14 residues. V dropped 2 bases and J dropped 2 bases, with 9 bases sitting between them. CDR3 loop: CASSERGRNYGYTF. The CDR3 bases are TGCGCCAGCAGTGAGCGTGGACGGAACTATGGCTACACCTTC.

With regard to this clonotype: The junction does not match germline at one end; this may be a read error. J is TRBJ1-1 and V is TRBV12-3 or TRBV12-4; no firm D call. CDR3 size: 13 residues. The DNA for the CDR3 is TGTGTCAGCAGTTTAAGAGGGAACACTGAAGCTTTCTTT. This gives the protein CVSSLRGNTEAFF.

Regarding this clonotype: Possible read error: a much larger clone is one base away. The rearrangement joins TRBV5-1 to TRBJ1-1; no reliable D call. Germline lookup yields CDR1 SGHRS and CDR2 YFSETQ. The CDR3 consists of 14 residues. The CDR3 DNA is TGCGCCAGCAGCTTCGGGGTAATGAACACTGGAGCTTTCTTT. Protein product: CASSFGVMNTGAFF.

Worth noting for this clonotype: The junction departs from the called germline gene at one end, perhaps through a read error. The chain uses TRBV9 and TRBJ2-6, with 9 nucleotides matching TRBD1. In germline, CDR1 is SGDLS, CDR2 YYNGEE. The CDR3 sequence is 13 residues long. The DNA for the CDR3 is TGTGCCAGCAGCGCAAGGACAGGGGTCACTGAAGCTTTC. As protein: CASSARTGVTEAF.

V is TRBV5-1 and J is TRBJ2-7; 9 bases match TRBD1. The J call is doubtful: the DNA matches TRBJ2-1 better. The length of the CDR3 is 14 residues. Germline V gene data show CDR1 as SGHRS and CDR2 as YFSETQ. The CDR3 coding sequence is TGCGCCAGCAGCCCGGACAGGGGCTTCTACGAGCAGTTCTTC. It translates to CASSPDRGFYEQFF.